One sample yielded the 24 T cell receptor delta chains listed below, sequenced in a study of gamma-delta T cells after stem cell transplantation. TCRdb called clones anew from the RT-PCR reads with CATT. This table holds some 3,000 delta-chain clones, approximately 2.6% found once. Sequenced material: gamma-delta T cells. Every receptor here comes from a human donor. It is not recorded whose cells these are; they may come from a transplant donor.

Only a few counts were recorded for this clone. TCRdb attributes to this sequence the protein of a much larger clone, which differs from the DNA translation at residue 5; a read error is likely, and the protein displayed is translated from the DNA. This chain uses TRDV2 with TRDJ3; D remains ambiguous. The V end was cut by 2 bases, the J end by 0 bases, with 13 bases between. The CDR3 is 18 residues long. Germline CDR1 and CDR2: GEAIGNYY and EKD. For the CDR3, the DNA is TGTGCCTGTGACATGGTGGTGGGCGGCTCCTGGGACACCCGACAGATGTTTTTC. It yields the protein CACDMVVGGSWDTRQMFF.

This clone came up a few times. The likely explanation is a read error, given a far larger clone one base away. The identical CDR3 is also encoded by other nucleotide sequences in the sample. The chain joins TRDV2 to TRDJ2; TRDD3 is a possible D gene (6 bases). This CDR3 spans 18 amino acids. The germline gives CDR1 GEAIGNYY, CDR2 EKD. CDR3 nucleotide sequence: TGTGCCTGTGACACTGTTGGTGGGGGCCTAGCTTTGACAGCGCAACTCTTCTTT. It is translated as CACDTVGGGLALTAQLFF.

This chain uses TRDV2 with TRDJ1, with 12 bases identical to TRDD3. The CDR3 totals 17 residues. V shed 0 bases and J 3 bases; nucleotides not matched to a gene: 7. CDR1 is GEAIGNYY and CDR2 is EKD in the germline V gene. The CDR3 loop is CACDTVGTGGYSDKLIF. The CDR3 DNA reads TGTGCCTGTGACACCGTCGGAACTGGGGGATACTCCGATAAACTCATCTTT.

For this clone: The TCRdb protein comes from a much larger clone and disagrees with this DNA's translation at residue 5, likely due to a read error; the protein given here is derived from the DNA. The CDR3 loop is CACDILLGGNKYTDKLIF. CDR3 DNA sequence: TGTGCCTGTGACATCTTACTGGGGGGAAATAAGTACACCGATAAACTCATCTTT. V is TRDV2 and J is TRDJ1; 8 bases line up with TRDD3. V was clipped by 2 bases and J by 0 bases; unmatched bases: 13. The CDR3 is 18 amino acids. Germline V gene sequence: CDR1 GEAIGNYY, CDR2 EKD.

Concerning this clone itself: TCRdb's protein, taken from a much larger clone, differs from this DNA's translation at residue 10, likely owing to a read error; the protein displayed comes from the DNA. V and J are TRDV2 and TRDJ1; 8 nucleotides align to TRDD3. The ends lost 3 bases at V and 0 bases at J; junction bases unmatched: 14. Germline V gene data show CDR1 as GEAIGNYY and CDR2 as EKD. This CDR3 contains 18 residues. This CDR3 is CACDPLTGGWPYTDKLIF. The DNA of the CDR3 is TGTGCCTGTGACCCCCTTACTGGGGGTTGGCCTTACACCGATAAACTCATCTTT.

By share, this clone ranks as medium-sized (0.01 to 0.1%). A far bigger clonotype differs at one base, so this is likely a read error. This specimen includes other DNA sequences encoding the same CDR3. J is TRDJ1 and V is TRDV2, with 10 bases identical to TRDD3. The CDR3 totals 16 residues. The junction had 7 bases not matched to a gene; V was cut back by 4 bases and J by 0 bases. The germline V gene has CDR1 GEAIGNYY and CDR2 EKD. CDR3 bases: TGTGCCTGTGATACCTTGACTGGGGGATACACCGATAAACTCATCTTT. This encodes CACDTLTGGYTDKLIF.

This clone appeared a few times. TCRdb shows a much larger clone's protein in place of this DNA's translation, and the two differ at residue 4, likely through a read error; the protein shown is translated from the DNA. V usage is TRDV2 and J usage is TRDJ1; 7 bases line up with TRDD3. CDR1 is GEAIGNYY and CDR2 is EKD in the germline V gene. V lost 5 bases and J lost 2; bases outside the gene matches: 19. This CDR3 contains 18 residues. The CDR3 nucleotides are TGTGCCTGTGGCACTATGTTTACTGGGGCCGCCGAGACCGATAAACTCATCTTT. Its protein product is CACGTMFTGAAETDKLIF.

This rearrangement joins TRDV2 to TRDJ1; the match to TRDD3 covers 12 bases. CDR1 and CDR2 (germline): GEAIGNYY, EKD. The CDR3 is made up of 18 amino acids. V shed 1 base and J 2 bases; nucleotides not matched to a gene: 10. The chain's CDR3 is CACDTLLGDTRKTDKLIF. As DNA, the CDR3 is TGTGCCTGTGACACTCTACTGGGGGATACAAGGAAAACCGATAAACTCATCTTT.

This clone was seen only a few times. This likely came from a read error, as a far larger clone is one base away. This chain links TRDV2 with TRDJ3; 11 bases fit TRDD3. CDR3 length: 26 residues. Germline V gene sequence: CDR1 GEAIGNYY, CDR2 EKD. V lost 1 base to trimming and J lost 2 bases; unmatched junction nucleotides: 27. CDR3 residues: CACDTVENPSLNILGDSPWDTRQMFF. The CDR3 coding sequence is TGTGCCTGTGACACAGTCGAGAATCCATCCCTAAATATACTGGGGGATAGTCCCTGGGACACCCGACAGATGTTTTTC.

This clone is termed medium-sized (0.01 to 0.1%). V usage is TRDV2 and J usage is TRDJ1, with 8 bases matching TRDD3. The ends lost 3 bases at V and 0 bases at J; junction bases unmatched: 5. The CDR3 loop spans 15 amino acids. In germline, CDR1 is GEAIGNYY, CDR2 EKD. CDR3: CACDYWGQYTDKLIF. The CDR3 DNA is TGTGCCTGTGACTACTGGGGGCAGTACACCGATAAACTCATCTTT.

As regards this clone: Since a far larger clone is one base different, this is likely a read error. The same CDR3 also results from other DNA sequences found in this sample. The chain recombines TRDV2 with TRDJ1, with 9 bases that match TRDD3. The CDR3 runs to 19 residues. The trim removed 1 base at V and 0 bases at J, leaving 14 bases unmatched. Germline lookup yields CDR1 GEAIGNYY and CDR2 EKD. The CDR3 sequence is CACDTVAGGYPFNTDKLIF. DNA for the CDR3: TGTGCCTGTGACACTGTTGCCGGGGGATACCCCTTTAACACCGATAAACTCATCTTT.

The rearrangement links TRDV1 to TRDJ1; tentatively, D is TRDD1 (5 bases). The CDR3 has 15 residues. The V gene lost 2 bases and the J gene lost 5 bases, with 15 bases spanning the gap. Germline CDR1 TSWWSYY, CDR2 QGS. The CDR3 sequence: CALGEYFVKSDKLIF. As DNA, the CDR3 is TGTGCTCTTGGGGAATACTTCGTGAAATCGGATAAACTCATCTTT.

Remarks on this clone: It may be a read error: a sequence one base away is much more abundant. The identical CDR3 is also encoded by other nucleotide sequences in the sample. The chain combines TRDV2 with TRDJ1, with TRDD3 matching 8 bases. Germline CDR1 GEAIGNYY, CDR2 EKD. The CDR3 runs 18 residues. J lost 0 bases, V lost 2 bases, and 13 bases had no gene match. The CDR3 spells CACDILLGAPGNTDKLIF. The CDR3 nucleotides are TGTGCCTGTGACATATTACTGGGGGCCCCTGGCAACACCGATAAACTCATCTTT.

The gene calls are TRDV1 and TRDJ1; TRDD3 agrees at 8 bases. The CDR3 is 18 residues long. In germline, CDR1 is TSWWSYY, CDR2 QGS. V shed 4 bases and J 0 bases; nucleotides not matched to a gene: 13. DNA for the CDR3: TGTGCTCTTGGGGTCACGACACCCTTGGGGGATCACACCGATAAACTCATCTTT. Translation gives CALGVTTPLGDHTDKLIF.

Only a few counts were recorded for this clone. A far larger clone is one nucleotide away, so this likely arose from a read error. This CDR3 is also generated by other DNA sequences in the sample. The CDR3 loop is CACDAIRIESVGYTDKLIF. Here the CDR3 DNA reads TGTGCCTGTGACGCGATTAGGATCGAGAGTGTAGGATACACCGACAAACTCATCTTT. J is TRDJ1 and V is TRDV2, with a possible D match to TRDD3 (6 bases). The germline CDR1 and CDR2 sequences are GEAIGNYY and EKD. The CDR3 is 19 amino acids.

On this clone: A far larger clone is one nucleotide away, so this likely arose from a read error. Within the sample, other DNA sequences also encode this same CDR3. The chain uses TRDV2 and TRDJ1, with 8 positions matching TRDD3. Looked up from germline, CDR1 is GEAIGNYY and CDR2 is EKD. The V gene end was trimmed by 0 bases and the J gene end by 5 bases; junction bases not matched to a gene: 25. There are 21 residues in the CDR3. In nucleotides, the CDR3 is TGTGCCTGTGACACCGTACGTAACCTGGGGGAAGCTGGGGAACACAATGATAAACTCATCTTT. Its protein is CACDTVRNLGEAGEHNDKLIF.

Concerning this clone itself: This may come from a read error, since a much larger clone is one base off. The chain links TRDV2 to TRDJ1, with D hard to call. The CDR3 runs 17 residues. CDR1 is GEAIGNYY, CDR2 EKD, per germline. The CDR3 DNA reads as TGTGCCCGTGACACCATCCCTGCATTTATATCCACCGATAAACTCATCTTT. Amino acids: CARDTIPAFISTDKLIF.

This clone has a handful of counts. A much larger clone is a single base away; this may be a read error. Other DNA sequences in the sample encode the same CDR3. The CDR3 spells CACDTMGDTGGTDKLIF. As DNA, the CDR3 is TGTGCCTGCGACACGATGGGGGATACAGGGGGCACCGATAAACTCATCTTT. This rearrangement joins TRDV2 to TRDJ1; 10 positions agree with TRDD3. From germline, CDR1 is GEAIGNYY and CDR2 EKD. CDR3 length: 17 residues.

The V call is TRDV2, the J call TRDJ1; tentatively, D is TRDD3 (6 bases). The germline V and J ends were trimmed by 3 bases and 2 bases, with 18 bases remaining between them. The CDR3 is 16 residues long. Germline-derived CDR1 and CDR2 are GEAIGNYY and EKD. The CDR3 DNA is TGTGCCTGTGACGCCGTGGGGGGGTCGTATACCGATAAACTCATCTTT. Its translation: CACDAVGGSYTDKLIF.

Within the sample, this clone is medium-sized. The sample has other DNA sequences that encode this CDR3 too. This chain joins TRDV2 and TRDJ1; 8 nucleotides line up with TRDD3. The germline CDR1 and CDR2 sequences are GEAIGNYY and EKD. With 0 bases clipped from V and 2 bases from J, the junction kept 10 bases outside the gene matches. The CDR3 length is 17 residues. The CDR3 nucleotides read TGTGCCTGTGACACCGTTACTGGGGGCCCCAGGACCGATAAACTCATCTTT. Protein: CACDTVTGGPRTDKLIF.

This clone was picked up a small number of times. This likely stems from a read error, as it lies one base from a far larger clone. The same CDR3 can be traced to other DNA sequences in this sample. The chain links TRDV2 to TRDJ1, with 8 bases identical to TRDD3. V shed 3 bases and J 0 bases; nucleotides not matched to a gene: 8. Germline assignment: CDR1 GEAIGNYY and CDR2 EKD. The CDR3 consists of 16 residues. Here the CDR3 DNA reads TGTGCCTGTGACGCCCTACTGGGGGTCCACACCGATAAACTCATCTTT. This translates into CACDALLGVHTDKLIF.

This clone came up a few times. It may be a read error: a sequence one base away is much more abundant. The same CDR3 can be traced to other DNA sequences in this sample. V is TRDV2 and J is TRDJ1, with TRDD3 matching over 10 bases. Germline CDR1 reads GEAIGNYY; CDR2 reads EKD. The CDR3 sequence is 17 residues long. The CDR3 DNA reads as TGTGCCTGTGACACTTTAGTACTGGGGGATCACACCGATAAACTCATCTTC. Its translation: CACDTLVLGDHTDKLIF.

In its sample, this clone was seen a few times. The likely explanation is a read error, given a far larger clone one base away. The chain is built from TRDV2 and TRDJ2; 7 nucleotides match TRDD3. The germline V gene encodes CDR1 GEAIGNYY and CDR2 EKD. V lost 3 bases and J lost 10; bases outside the gene matches: 19. CDR3 length: 17 residues. This CDR3 reads CACDAVGAGGLGEQLFF. The CDR3 DNA reads as TGTGCCTGTGACGCCGTAGGGGCTGGGGGCCTCGGGGAACAACTCTTCTTT.

By frequency in the sample, this clone is medium-sized (0.01 to 0.1%). Other nucleotide sequences from this sample produce the same CDR3. The chain recombines TRDV2 with TRDJ1, with TRDD3 identical over 10 bases. Germline CDR1 GEAIGNYY, CDR2 EKD. The V gene end was trimmed by 6 bases and the J gene end by 2 bases; junction bases not matched to a gene: 11. The CDR3 has 16 amino acids. Written as DNA, the CDR3 is TGTGCCTGTTCTGGGTTGGGGGATACAGGGACCGATAAACTCATCTTT. This encodes CACSGLGDTGTDKLIF.